This TCR beta chain emerged from a study of T cells in tumors after PD-1 blockade. Turning to the study itself: No patient had prior checkpoint blockade, systemic immunosuppression, or radiotherapy within 4 weeks.

The repertoire was sequenced with immunoSEQ multiplex PCR; TCRdb's copy has only in-frame clones and lacks some. The sample includes approximately 63,000 clones, over 65% seen only once; the top ten take around 4.7%. CDR3 length: 14 amino acids. Tumor or blood genomic DNA was sequenced, with inputs of 616 ng to 6,004 ng. This rearrangement joins TRBV21-1 to TRBJ2-7; TRBD1 is taken as the D call from the table, unchecked against the DNA. TRBV21-1 is deemed a pseudogene. The receptor's source is a human donor with basal cell carcinoma. Source: PBMCs, taken after anti-PD-1 treatment. CDR3 sequence: CASSNPQAYYEQYF. In nucleotides, the CDR3 is TGTGCCAGCAGCAATCCACAGGCCTACTACGAGCAGTACTTC.